This TCR beta chain was profiled in a study of a mutant IDH1 vaccine in newly diagnosed glioma. At the level of the study: Onset of vaccination occurred 4-6 weeks following radiotherapy alone, or with temozolomide cycles. Earlier treatment was radiotherapy, temozolomide, or both, with most getting both.

Regarding this clone: Its antigen is unknown. The junction shows a germline mismatch at one end, possibly a read error.

Sample time point: week 35, safety follow-up. In every dose of vaccine, 300 ug of mutant IDH1 20-mer peptide was given alongside topical imiquimod. Study findings and constraints: With respect to changes in top peripheral T cell clonotypes, pseudoprogression seemed unrelated.

TCRdb's table, derived via immunoSEQ multiplex PCR, lists solely in-frame clones and lacks some. The data contain 40,000 to 45,000 clones, roughly 79% of them seen just once; the ten biggest clones take up around 4.5%. The TCR originated in a woman aged 40 to 50 with glioma. Some clones in this sample may be carry-over from other donors' samples. Sequenced material: PBMCs, taken from a glioma patient whose treatment included an IDH1 peptide vaccine.

The CDR3 region has the DNA TGTGCCAGCAGCCAAGAGGGGGAGAGGGCAGATACACAGTATTTT. Residues: CASSQEGERADTQYF. The rearrangement links TRBV6-1 to TRBJ2-3, with D possibly being TRBD1 (6 bases). The CDR3 is made up of 15 amino acids. Per germline, CDR1 MNHNS and CDR2 SASEGT.